This is a list of T cell receptor beta chains from one sample in a study of T cells in Graves' hyperthyroidism and ophthalmopathy. From the multiplex PCR reads, TCRdb called clonotypes with MiXCR, one entry per CDR3 protein. The sample records fewer than 900,000 distinct CDR3 sequences, less than 20% being singletons. What was sequenced was blood. The receptors were sampled from a man aged 18-30 years with Graves' hyperthyroidism. CDR3s include the opening cysteine and the closing phenylalanine or tryptophan. The D gene is left open where the match is weak. Expanded clones get a size class; other rows say once, few or many, or leave the size out.

J: TRBJ2-1
D: TRBD1
size: NA
V: TRBV7-2
DNA: TGTGCCAGCAGCTTTCTGGACAGGGGGCTTTACAATGAGCAGTTCTTC
CDR3: CASSFLDRGLYNEQFF

J: TRBJ1-1
D: NA
size: few
V: TRBV20-1
DNA: TGCAGTGCTAGGGAACAGGTCTTGGGTGAAGCTTTCTTT
CDR3: CSAREQVLGEAFF

J: TRBJ1-2
D: NA
size: NA
V: TRBV20-1
DNA: TGCAGTGCTCGTGACAGTATCTATGGCTACACCTTC
CDR3: CSARDSIYGYTF

J: TRBJ1-2
D: TRBD1
size: few
V: TRBV9
DNA: TGTGCCAGCAGCATTTCGGGACAGGGGAAGGGTTTCGGCTATGGCTACACCTTC
CDR3: CASSISGQGKGFGYGYTF

J: TRBJ1-6
D: TRBD1
size: many
V: TRBV2
DNA: TGTGCCAACAGAACCGGGACAGGGGGCTTTTATAATTCACCCCTCCACTTT
CDR3: CANRTGTGGFYNSPLHF

J: TRBJ1-4
D: NA
size: NA
V: TRBV6-1
DNA: TGTGCCAGCAGCCTGAACGGGGGAGATAATGAAAAACTGTTTTTT
CDR3: CASSLNGGDNEKLFF

J: TRBJ2-7
D: TRBD2
size: many
V: TRBV28
DNA: TGTGCCAGCAGGCCAACCGGACTAGTTTACGAGCAGTACTTC
CDR3: CASRPTGLVYEQYF

J: TRBJ1-6
D: TRBD1
size: many
V: TRBV27
DNA: TGTGCCAGCAGGGAGGGAACCGGACAGGGCTATAATTCACCCCTCCACTTT
CDR3: CASREGTGQGYNSPLHF

J: TRBJ2-6
D: NA
size: many
V: TRBV28
DNA: TGTGCCAGCAGTTTTTATGGGGCCAACGTCCTGACTTTC
CDR3: CASSFYGANVLTF

J: TRBJ2-5
D: TRBD1
size: NA
V: TRBV6-9
DNA: TGTGCCAGCAGTTACAGCCGGGACAGGCGGGAGACCCAGTACTTC
CDR3: CASSYSRDRRETQYF

J: TRBJ2-2
D: NA
size: few
V: TRBV28
DNA: TGTGCCGGCAGTCCCGCCCTAGCCGATCACCGGGAGCTGTTTTTT
CDR3: CAGSPALADHRELFF

J: TRBJ2-7
D: TRBD1
size: few
V: TRBV11-1
DNA: TGTGCCAGCAGCCAAGGTCGGGACAGGGCTTACGAGCAGTACTTC
CDR3: CASSQGRDRAYEQYF

J: TRBJ1-5
D: NA
size: few
V: TRBV27
DNA: TGTGCCAGCAGTCCAGGGCCTTACCGCCAGCCCCAGCATTTT
CDR3: CASSPGPYRQPQHF

J: TRBJ2-2
D: NA
size: NA
V: TRBV11-3
DNA: TGTGCCAGCAGCTTAGAAGGGACATTAAACACCGGGGAGCTGTTTTTT
CDR3: CASSLEGTLNTGELFF

J: TRBJ1-4
D: TRBD1
size: NA
V: TRBV15
DNA: TGTGCCACCAGCAGGGACGGGACAGTCAATAATGAAAAACTGTTTTTT
CDR3: CATSRDGTVNNEKLFF

J: TRBJ2-5
D: TRBD2
size: few
V: TRBV20-1
DNA: TGCAGTGCTAGAGACCCGTTTGTTTGGGGACTAGCGGAAGAGACCCAGTACTTC
CDR3: CSARDPFVWGLAEETQYF

J: TRBJ2-7
D: TRBD2
size: few
V: TRBV20-1
DNA: TGCAGTGCTTGGAGCGGGAGCTCCTACGAGCAGTACTTC
CDR3: CSAWSGSSYEQYF

J: TRBJ2-7
D: NA
size: NA
V: TRBV12-3/TRBV12-4
DNA: TGTGCCAGCAGTTTCGGCAGATACAACTCCTACGAGCAGTACTTC
CDR3: CASSFGRYNSYEQYF

J: TRBJ2-1
D: NA
size: NA
V: TRBV4-1
DNA: TGCGCCAGCAGCCAGGGGGATTCCGGGTCGCCATTGTTGGAGCAGTTCTTC
CDR3: CASSQGDSGSPLLEQFF

J: TRBJ2-2
D: NA
size: NA
V: TRBV7-9
DNA: TGTGCCAGCTTCTCGTCGGGTATATCGAACACCGGGGAGCTGTTTTTT
CDR3: CASFSSGISNTGELFF

J: TRBJ1-5
D: NA
size: many
V: TRBV12-3/TRBV12-4
DNA: TGTGCCAGCAGTTTCAGGGGAAGGAGTCAGCCCCAGCATTTT
CDR3: CASSFRGRSQPQHF

J: TRBJ2-5
D: NA
size: many
V: TRBV7-2
DNA: TGTGCCAGCAGCCGGTACACCGGAGAGACCCAGTACTTC
CDR3: CASSRYTGETQYF

J: TRBJ2-7
D: NA
size: many
V: TRBV28
DNA: TGTGCCAGCACTCCAACCAAACAGATCTCCTACGAGCAGTACTTC
CDR3: CASTPTKQISYEQYF

J: TRBJ2-3
D: NA
size: NA
V: TRBV10-3
DNA: TGTGCCATCAGTGAAAGTCCGGGCACAGATACGCAGTATTTT
CDR3: CAISESPGTDTQYF

J: TRBJ2-1
D: NA
size: NA
V: TRBV7-2
DNA: TGTGCCAGCAGTCCATCGGGACGCTATGCGGTAAGCTCCTACAATGAGCAGTTCTTC
CDR3: CASSPSGRYAVSSYNEQFF

J: TRBJ2-7
D: TRBD2
size: NA
V: TRBV7-8
DNA: TGTGCCAACCGCCTAGGGCGGGAGGGCCGGTACGAGCAGTACTTC
CDR3: CANRLGREGRYEQYF

J: TRBJ1-2
D: TRBD1
size: NA
V: TRBV28
DNA: TGTGCCAGCAGTAGGACAGGGGGCGTGGGATATGGCTACACCTTC
CDR3: CASSRTGGVGYGYTF

J: TRBJ2-7
D: NA
size: many
V: TRBV11-2
DNA: TGTGCCAGCAGCTCGGCAGGGTATGGGCAGTACTTC
CDR3: CASSSAGYGQYF

J: TRBJ2-5
D: NA
size: NA
V: TRBV11-3
DNA: TGTGCCAGCAGCGACCGGGACAAGGAAGAAGAGACCCAGTACTTC
CDR3: CASSDRDKEEETQYF

J: TRBJ1-2
D: NA
size: few
V: TRBV5-1
DNA: TGCGCCAGCAGCTTGAGACCCGACGGGAACTATGGCTACACCTTC
CDR3: CASSLRPDGNYGYTF

J: TRBJ2-1
D: NA
size: many
V: TRBV10-3
DNA: TGTGCCATCAGTGACGAACTACAGGGTCGTGAGCAGTTCTTC
CDR3: CAISDELQGREQFF

J: TRBJ2-1
D: TRBD2
size: many
V: TRBV9
DNA: TGTGCCAGCAGCCCCTTCGCCGTCGGCGGGAGGACTCATAGCTCCTACAATGAGCAGTTCTTC
CDR3: CASSPFAVGGRTHSSYNEQFF

J: TRBJ2-7
D: TRBD1
size: NA
V: TRBV19
DNA: TGTGCCAGTAGTATTCAGGGGACAGGGAGCTCCTACGAGCAGTACTTC
CDR3: CASSIQGTGSSYEQYF

J: TRBJ1-2
D: TRBD1
size: NA
V: TRBV5-5
DNA: TGCGCCAGCAGCTCCGGGACAGGGACGTACGGCTACACCTTC
CDR3: CASSSGTGTYGYTF

J: TRBJ1-4
D: TRBD1
size: NA
V: TRBV24-1
DNA: TGTGCCACCAGTCCGGCGTATGGTGGACAGGGGCCTGAAAAACTGTTTTTT
CDR3: CATSPAYGGQGPEKLFF

J: TRBJ2-3
D: TRBD1
size: NA
V: TRBV27
DNA: TGTGCCAGCAGGCCGCGGGACAGGGGTTTTAGCGGGGAATTCACAGATACGCAGTATTTT
CDR3: CASRPRDRGFSGEFTDTQYF

J: TRBJ2-1
D: TRBD2
size: many
V: TRBV20-1
DNA: TGCAGTGCACCACCTAGCGGGAGGGCCCACAATGAGCAGTTCTTC
CDR3: CSAPPSGRAHNEQFF

J: TRBJ2-1
D: NA
size: few
V: TRBV10-3
DNA: TGTGCCTCCGTGTCCAGCGGGGACAATGGGCAGTTCTTC
CDR3: CASVSSGDNGQFF

J: TRBJ2-6
D: TRBD1
size: many
V: TRBV28
DNA: TGTGCCAGCAGTCCCCCAGACAGGGGTTGGGGGGCCAACGTCCTGACTTTC
CDR3: CASSPPDRGWGANVLTF

J: TRBJ2-5
D: TRBD1
size: few
V: TRBV7-9
DNA: TGTGCCAGCAGCTTGGGCTACAGGGGGATCCAAGAGACCCAGTACTTC
CDR3: CASSLGYRGIQETQYF

J: TRBJ1-1
D: NA
size: many
V: TRBV27
DNA: TGTGCCAGCAGTCCCCTCTCAGGCGTCACTGAAGCTTTCTTT
CDR3: CASSPLSGVTEAFF

J: TRBJ2-7
D: NA
size: many
V: TRBV12-3/TRBV12-4
DNA: TGTGCCAGCAGTCGGACAGCCGTAAATAACGAGCAGTACTTC
CDR3: CASSRTAVNNEQYF

J: TRBJ2-6
D: NA
size: many
V: TRBV12-3/TRBV12-4
DNA: TGTGCCAGCAGTGACCCGGGTCGAGCCTCTGGGGCCAACGTCCTGACTTTC
CDR3: CASSDPGRASGANVLTF

J: TRBJ2-1
D: TRBD2
size: NA
V: TRBV12-3/TRBV12-4
DNA: TGTGCCAGCAGTTCTTATAGCGGGGGGTACAATGAGCAGTTCTTC
CDR3: CASSSYSGGYNEQFF

J: TRBJ2-1
D: NA
size: NA
V: TRBV5-1
DNA: TGCGCCAGCAGCTTAAGCCTCCCCTCCACCAATGAGCAGTTCTTC
CDR3: CASSLSLPSTNEQFF

J: TRBJ2-5
D: TRBD1
size: many
V: TRBV10-3
DNA: TGTGCCATCAGAGGGACAGAAGAAGAGACCCAGTACTTC
CDR3: CAIRGTEEETQYF

J: TRBJ2-5
D: NA
size: NA
V: TRBV4-2
DNA: TGTGCCAGCAGCCAATCGGACGGGAACCAAGAGACCCAGTACTTC
CDR3: CASSQSDGNQETQYF

J: TRBJ1-1
D: TRBD1
size: many
V: TRBV7-2
DNA: TGTGCCAGCAGCTCCGGCTGGACAGGGATTCTCGCTGAAGCTTTCTTT
CDR3: CASSSGWTGILAEAFF

J: TRBJ2-1
D: TRBD2
size: NA
V: TRBV12-3/TRBV12-4
DNA: TGTGCCAGCAGTTTTGGGACTAGCGCAAATGAGCAGTTCTTC
CDR3: CASSFGTSANEQFF

J: TRBJ2-3
D: NA
size: few
V: TRBV2
DNA: TGTGCCAGCAGGCTTCGGTCTCGGAGCACAGATACGCAGTATTTT
CDR3: CASRLRSRSTDTQYF

J: TRBJ1-1
D: NA
size: NA
V: TRBV12-3/TRBV12-4
DNA: TGTGCCAGCAGTTTCTCTAGGCGAGTCACTGAAGCTTTCTTT
CDR3: CASSFSRRVTEAFF